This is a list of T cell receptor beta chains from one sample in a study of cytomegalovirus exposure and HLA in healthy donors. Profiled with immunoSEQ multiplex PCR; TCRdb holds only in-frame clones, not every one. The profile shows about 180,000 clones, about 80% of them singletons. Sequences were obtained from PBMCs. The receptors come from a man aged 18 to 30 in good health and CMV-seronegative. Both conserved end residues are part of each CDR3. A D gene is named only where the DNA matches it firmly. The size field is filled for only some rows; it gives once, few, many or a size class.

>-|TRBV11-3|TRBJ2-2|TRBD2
TGTGCCAGCAGCTCCTCACTCCGGGGGGGAGTCACCGGGGAGCTGTTTTTT
CASSSSLRGGVTGELFF
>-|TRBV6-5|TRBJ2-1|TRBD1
TGTGCCAGCAGGTCGGGGACAGGGAAGTTTGTTGAGCAGTTCTTC
CASRSGTGKFVEQFF
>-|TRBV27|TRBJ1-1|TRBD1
TGTGCCAGCAGTTTATCGTACGGACAGGGGTACTTAGGAGCTTTCTTT
CASSLSYGQGYLGAFF
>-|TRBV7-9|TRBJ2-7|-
TGTGCCAGCAGCTTAGATGACAGATCCTACGAGCAGTACTTC
CASSLDDRSYEQYF
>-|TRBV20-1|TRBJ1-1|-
TGCAGTGCTCGAGCGGTCACTGAAGCTTTCTTT
CSARAVTEAFF
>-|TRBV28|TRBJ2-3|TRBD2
TGTGCCAGCAGTTCTCGAGCGGGAGGGCCAACAGATACGCAGTATTTT
CASSSRAGGPTDTQYF
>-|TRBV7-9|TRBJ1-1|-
TGTTCCAGCAGCTTAGGCGCTACTGAAGCTTTCTTT
CSSSLGATEAFF
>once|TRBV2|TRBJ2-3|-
TGTGCCAGCAAGGCATGGGCCACTAGCACAGATACGCAGTATTTT
CASKAWATSTDTQYF
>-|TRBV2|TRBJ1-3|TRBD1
TGTGCCAGCAGACAGGGGGGAAACACCATATATTTT
CASRQGGNTIYF
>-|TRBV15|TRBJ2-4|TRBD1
TGTGCCACCAGCAGGGACAGGCAAAACATTCAGTACTTC
CATSRDRQNIQYF
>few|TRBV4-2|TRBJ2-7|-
TGTGCCAGCAGCCAAGAAGCTAGCGAACACTCCTACGAGCAGTACTTC
CASSQEASEHSYEQYF
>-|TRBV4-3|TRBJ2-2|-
TGCGCCAGCAGCCATTCCCCGTTGTGGAACACCGGGGAGCTGTTTTTT
CASSHSPLWNTGELFF
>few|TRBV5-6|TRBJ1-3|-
TGTGCCAGCAGCTTTCCCGGGACACGAAACACCATATATTTT
CASSFPGTRNTIYF
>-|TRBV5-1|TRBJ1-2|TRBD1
TGCGCCAGCAGCTTACTTGACAGGGGGAGTGGCTACACCTTC
CASSLLDRGSGYTF
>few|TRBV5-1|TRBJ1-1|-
TGCGCCAGCAGCCCCCCGGGAGCGAACACTGAAGCTTTCTTT
CASSPPGANTEAFF
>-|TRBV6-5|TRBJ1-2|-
TGTGCCAGCAGTCTCACCCGGACAGCGTCCTATGGCTACACCTTC
CASSLTRTASYGYTF
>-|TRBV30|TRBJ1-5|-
TGTGCCTGGAGTATGGGAGGGAATCAGCCCCAGCATTTT
CAWSMGGNQPQHF